A selection of T cell receptor beta chains follows, all from one sample in a study of Graves' ophthalmopathy and Graves' hyperthyroidism. TCRdb redid the calling of the multiplex PCR reads with MiXCR, one entry per CDR3 protein. The repertoire holds 900,000 to 1,200,000 distinct CDR3 sequences, with roughly 35% as singletons. The sample taken for sequencing was peripheral blood or thyroid tissue (not recorded which). The receptor set was obtained from an adult man with Graves' hyperthyroidism. Each CDR3 is given with its conserved first and last residue.

v_call	cdr3_aa
TRBV29-1	CSVAYRSSNYGYTF
TRBV25-1	CASKAITDTQYF
TRBV12-3/TRBV12-4	CASSFRDRNKAFF
TRBV6-5	CASSYQNTGELFF
TRBV10-2	CASSESNRQGYEQYF
TRBV5-1	CASSLGGYGNQPQHF
TRBV7-9	CASSHVPGSQGEQYF
TRBV28	CASSSPLASETQYF
TRBV9	CASSQGKWTGVSNQPQHF
TRBV9	CASSPGTGSNYEQYF
TRBV9	CASSNGLARQETQYF
TRBV5-1	CASSFIQSSGNTIYF
TRBV24-1	CARAGSGYTF
TRBV11-2	CASSLGQASYEQYF
TRBV6-1	CASSYPGTANEKLFF
TRBV12-3/TRBV12-4	CASSLAPGPYQPQHF
TRBV10-3	CASSYSTTAKGGPGELFF
TRBV10-3	CASRHLQESYEQYF
TRBV29-1	CSVAASGRPGRVEQYF
TRBV7-6	CASSYSAGETQYF
TRBV9	CASSADSGGQYF
TRBV6-5	CASRAGQANNSPLHF
TRBV10-3	CAISQTVVAEAFF
TRBV11-1	CASSGPIPGQGPLGTEKLLF
TRBV7-8	CASMDSGQETQYF
TRBV6-9	CASSSHWVLAAVTYEQYF
TRBV7-7	CASSTGRPGANVLTF
TRBV5-1	CASSRRGATRQETQYF